The 25 T cell receptor beta chains below come from one sample, sequenced in a study of identifying expanded T cells in peripheral blood. The protocol was immunoSEQ multiplex PCR, while the TCRdb copy is restricted to in-frame clones and leaves out a portion. The data show some 96,000 clones, over 75% seen once. Sequences were obtained from blood. These receptors were collected from a person between 18 and 75 years old in good health.

The genes are TRBV6-4 and TRBJ1-1; D gene uncertain. The CDR3 is 16 residues long. Looked up from germline, CDR1 is MRHNA and CDR2 is SNTAGT. V lost 2 bases and J lost 1, with 14 bases in between. CDR3 sequence (DNA): TGTGCCAGCAGTGACGACATGAAGAGAGGGAACACTGAAGCTTTCTTT. As protein: CASSDDMKRGNTEAFF.

The chain joins TRBV10-3 to TRBJ2-7, with 10 bases matching TRBD1. The CDR3 consists of 14 residues. The V and J ends lost 4 bases and 6 bases, in that order; junction bases with no gene match: 6. Germline V gives CDR1 ENHRY, CDR2 SYGVKD. The CDR3 DNA follows: TGTGCCATCAGTGGGAGGACAGGGGGGACCGAGCAGTACTTC. This encodes CAISGRTGGTEQYF.

The chain combines TRBV5-1 with TRBJ1-5, with 8 nucleotides matching TRBD1. Per germline, CDR1 SGHRS and CDR2 YFSETQ. V was clipped by 4 bases and J by 0 bases; unmatched bases: 6. The CDR3 contains 16 residues. Here the CDR3 DNA reads TGCGCCAGCAGCCCCGGACAGGGCTCTAGCAATCAGCCCCAGCATTTT. Its translation: CASSPGQGSSNQPQHF.

The V gene is TRBV7-8, the J gene TRBJ1-5, with 11 bases lining up with TRBD1. Trimming at V came to 5 bases and at J to 7 bases, leaving 7 bases not matched to a gene. CDR1 and CDR2 from the germline V gene are SGHVS and FQNEAQ. This CDR3 spans 15 amino acids. The CDR3 DNA reads TGTGCCAGCAGCCGCGGACAGGGGGCAGGACAGCCCCAGCATTTT. Its translation: CASSRGQGAGQPQHF.

This clone has just one count. This rearrangement joins TRBV7-9 to TRBJ1-4; 11 positions match TRBD1. This CDR3 is built from 16 residues. Germline CDR1 reads SEHNR; CDR2 reads FQNEAQ (reference sequence). J was trimmed by 4 bases and V by 3 bases; bases with no gene match: 4. The CDR3 region has the DNA TGTGCCAGCAGCTTCGGGACAGGGGGGATTAATGAAAAACTGTTTTTT. Amino acids: CASSFGTGGINEKLFF.

The CDR3 DNA follows: TGTGCCATCAGAGCGGGACAGGTAAACAATGAGCAGTTCTTC. Amino acids: CAIRAGQVNNEQFF. This rearrangement joins TRBV10-3 to TRBJ2-1; tentative D call: TRBD1 (8 bases). The V gene's germline CDR1 is ENHRY and CDR2 SYGVKD. V gave up 6 bases and J gave up 5 bases, with 14 bases separating them. The CDR3 loop spans 14 amino acids.

The V call is TRBV11-2, the J call TRBJ2-3; 9 bases are a match to TRBD2. V trimming: 1 base; J trimming: 7 bases; junction bases outside the gene matches: 9. The V gene's germline CDR1 is SGHAT and CDR2 FQNNGV. This CDR3 spans 16 amino acids. For the CDR3, the DNA is TGTGCCAGCAGCTTAGCACCGGGACTAGCTCGTAATACGCAGTATTTT. Protein: CASSLAPGLARNTQYF.

The chain employs TRBV11-2 and TRBJ1-2, with D perhaps TRBD1 (5 bases). The CDR3 extends over 15 amino acids. CDR1 is SGHAT and CDR2 is FQNNGV in the germline V gene. V was cut by 0 bases and J by 4 bases, with 12 bases left in between. The CDR3 protein is CASSLDGGGSYGYTF. CDR3 DNA: TGTGCCAGCAGCTTAGACGGCGGGGGTTCCTATGGCTACACCTTC.

The chain employs TRBV27 and TRBJ2-7, with D perhaps TRBD2 (5 bases). Per germline, CDR1 MNHEY and CDR2 SMNVEV (reference sequence). V was shortened by 3 bases and J by 13 bases, with 13 bases between the two germline ends. The CDR3 has 11 residues. CDR3 region: CASSFGVRVYF. The CDR3 DNA follows: TGTGCCAGCAGTTTCGGGGTGAGGGTTTACTTC.

The chain is built from TRBV18 and TRBJ2-3, with 7 bases identical to TRBD2. The trim removed 3 bases at V and 2 bases at J, leaving 2 bases unmatched. CDR1 and CDR2 (germline): KGHSH, LQKENI. The CDR3 runs 14 residues. For the CDR3, the DNA is TGTGCCAGCTCACCCCTAGCGGACACAGATACGCAGTATTTT. Its translation is CASSPLADTDTQYF.

V is TRBV6-6 and J is TRBJ1-2; 9 bases match TRBD1. The CDR3 consists of 14 residues. The germline V gene has CDR1 MNHNY and CDR2 SVGAGI (reference sequence). Trimming at V came to 7 bases and at J to 6 bases, leaving 9 bases not matched to a gene. The CDR3 bases are TGTGCCAGCATCCAAAGCGGACAGGGGAATGGCTACACCTTC. Protein: CASIQSGQGNGYTF.

The V call is TRBV28, the J call TRBJ1-5; tentatively, D is TRBD1 (6 bases). Germline V CDR1 and CDR2: MDHEN, SYDVKM. The CDR3 is 15 residues long. V lost 4 bases to trimming and J lost 6 bases, with 16 bases between them. In DNA, the CDR3 is TGTGCCAGCAGTTCATCTCAGACAGGCTTTCAGCCCCAGCATTTT. It encodes CASSSSQTGFQPQHF.

The chain couples TRBV29-1 to TRBJ2-1; 11 nucleotides match TRBD2. Per germline, CDR1 SQVTM and CDR2 ANQGSEA. The CDR3 consists of 14 residues. The V segment lost 6 bases and the J segment 4 bases; nucleotides outside the gene matches: 5. The CDR3: CSVATSGIYNEQFF. For the CDR3, the DNA is TGCAGCGTCGCGACTAGCGGGATTTACAATGAGCAGTTCTTC.

This clone was seen just once. V usage is TRBV2 and J usage is TRBJ1-2; 8 bases match TRBD1. The CDR3 runs 15 residues. J gave up 4 bases and V 3 bases, and 7 bases lay outside the gene matches. Germline V gene sequence: CDR1 SNHLY, CDR2 FYNNEI. In DNA, the CDR3 is TGTGCCAGCAGTGAGGACAGGGAATTCGGCTATGGCTACACCTTC. It is translated as CASSEDREFGYGYTF.

V gene TRBV5-6 combines with J gene TRBJ2-3; no reliable D call. V was pared by 7 bases and J by 0 bases, with 6 bases between. Germline V CDR1 and CDR2: SGHDT, YYEEEE. The length of the CDR3 is 12 residues. The CDR3 DNA reads TGTGCCAGCGGTACTAGCACAGATACGCAGTATTTT. Translation: CASGTSTDTQYF.

The V call is TRBV2, the J call TRBJ1-4, with D maybe TRBD1 (6 bases). This CDR3 comprises 16 residues. Germline-derived CDR1 and CDR2 are SNHLY and FYNNEI. The germline V and J ends were trimmed by 4 bases and 4 bases, with 16 bases remaining between them. The CDR3 sequence is CASSAVAGAGNEKLFF. As DNA, the CDR3 is TGTGCCAGCAGTGCAGTGGCGGGGGCGGGTAATGAAAAACTGTTTTTT.

This clone has just one count. The chain joins TRBV2 to TRBJ2-5; TRBD1 is a possible D gene (6 bases). CDR3 size: 14 residues. The ends were cut back, 3 bases at V and 3 bases at J, with 11 bases in the middle. Germline CDR1 is SNHLY and CDR2 is FYNNEI. The CDR3 here is CASSEAQGEETQYF. The CDR3 nucleotides read TGTGCCAGCAGTGAGGCACAGGGCGAAGAGACCCAGTACTTC.

As DNA, the CDR3 is TGTGCCAGCAGCCAAGCACAGGGGGCGGATTCACCCCTCCACTTT. It codes for CASSQAQGADSPLHF. The rearrangement joins TRBV9 to TRBJ1-6, with 9 bases that match TRBD1. J lost 8 bases, V lost 4 bases, and 7 bases had no gene match. CDR1 and CDR2 (germline): SGDLS, YYNGEE. The CDR3 is made up of 15 amino acids.

This clone was counted a few times. V is TRBV7-3 and J is TRBJ2-3; 10 bases fit TRBD2. V was clipped by 5 bases and J by 4 bases; unmatched bases: 12. The CDR3 has 17 amino acids. Germline CDR1 SGHTA, CDR2 FQGTGA. CDR3 DNA sequence: TGTGCCAGCAGCCCTACCTCAGCGGGAGGGCCGTCAGATACGCAGTATTTT. It is translated as CASSPTSAGGPSDTQYF.

The gene calls are TRBV4-1 and TRBJ1-1; no definite D call. V shed 4 bases and J shed 1 base, with 19 bases lying between them. The CDR3 sequence is 17 residues long. The V gene's germline CDR1 is MGHRA and CDR2 YSYEKL. The DNA of the CDR3 is TGCGCCAGCAGCCCTAGCGAGAGCCTGTCAGGGAACACTGAAGCTTTCTTT. This sequence encodes CASSPSESLSGNTEAFF.

The chain joins TRBV5-1 to TRBJ2-1, with D perhaps being TRBD1 or TRBD2 (7 bases each). The CDR3 runs to 16 residues. CDR1 SGHRS and CDR2 YFSETQ come from the germline V gene. With 7 bases removed from V and 6 bases from J, the gap between germline ends came to 23 bases. The CDR3 coding sequence is TGCGCCAGCGGAAGGGGGCAGGGGGAGGGCCTCAATGAGCAGTTCTTC. Translation gives CASGRGQGEGLNEQFF.

The V call is TRBV18, the J call TRBJ1-2; 10 bases map to TRBD1. This CDR3 is built from 16 residues. The germline CDR1 and CDR2 sequences are KGHSH and LQKENI. Trimming at V came to 6 bases and at J to 7 bases, leaving 14 bases not matched to a gene. The CDR3 here is CASSCDRGRGVCGYTF. The CDR3 bases are TGTGCCAGCTCGTGCGACAGGGGGCGAGGGGTCTGTGGCTACACCTTC. The whole variable domain, filled in from reference TRBV18 and TRBJ1-2, reads NAGVMQNPRHLVRRRGQEARLRCSPMKGHSHVYWYRQLPEEGLKFMVYLQKENIIDESGMPKERFSAEFPKEGPSILRIQQVVRGDSAAYFCASSCDRGRGVCGYTFGSGTRLTVV.

The chain employs TRBV11-2 and TRBJ2-7; TRBD1 aligns across 8 bases. The CDR3 is made up of 14 amino acids. V was pared by 1 base and J by 6 bases, with 5 bases of the junction left unmatched. Per germline, CDR1 SGHAT and CDR2 FQNNGV. In DNA form, the CDR3 reads TGTGCCAGCAGCTTAGTGCAGGGGGCAGGCGAGCAGTACTTC. Its translation is CASSLVQGAGEQYF.

The V and J genes are TRBV2 and TRBJ1-5; D not resolved. The germline CDR1 and CDR2 sequences are SNHLY and FYNNEI. V was clipped by 4 bases and J by 0 bases, with 10 bases between them. The CDR3 length is 15 residues. This chain's CDR3 is CASSGEAYSNQPQHF. CDR3 nucleotides: TGTGCCAGCAGTGGGGAGGCCTATAGCAATCAGCCCCAGCATTTT.

The V call is TRBV29-1, the J call TRBJ1-4, with D unclear. V dropped 4 bases and J dropped 7 bases, with 16 bases sitting between them. The CDR3 loop spans 14 amino acids. The germline V gene encodes CDR1 SQVTM and CDR2 ANQGSEA. CDR3 sequence reads: CSVGSVAGSEKLFF. The CDR3 coding sequence is TGCAGCGTTGGTTCGGTCGCGGGTAGTGAAAAACTGTTTTTT.